The source of this T cell receptor (beta chain) is a study of blood T cell repertoires in COVID-19. Study as a whole: COVID-19 samples from acute and convalescent phases originated in the United States, Italy and Spain. Sources were T cells, B-cell-depleted T cells, or PBMCs; the material itself was cDNA or gDNA.

This CDR3 has 13 amino acids. Germline CDR1 reads LNHDA; CDR2 reads SQIVND (reference sequence). The V end was cut by 7 bases, the J end by 4 bases, with 12 bases between. This clone was picked up one time. As handled by the study authors: Researchers report that nucleated cell counts were estimated from reference gene primer amplification. TCRdb keeps only in-frame clones here, not all; method: immunoSEQ multiplex PCR. The V and J calls and clone size come from that table; D and trimming were worked out from the DNA. The table includes around 280,000 clones, around four fifths detected once. The chain combines TRBV19 with TRBJ2-3; the D gene is possibly TRBD1 (5 bases). The sample consisted of peripheral blood. This receptor was identified in a woman aged 45-65 years with active or convalescent COVID-19. CDR3 sequence reads: CASKTLQADTQYF. For the CDR3, the DNA is TGTGCCAGTAAGACCCTACAGGCAGATACGCAGTATTTT.